This T cell receptor (beta chain) was recovered during a study of cytotoxic CD8 clonotypes in ibrutinib-treated CLL. Repertoires were generated with immunoSEQ multiplex PCR, while TCRdb's copy carries only in-frame clones and drops some. The sample lists tens of thousands of clones; roughly 86% were seen once. The V gene end was trimmed by 6 bases and the J gene end by 4 bases; junction bases not matched to a gene: 7. The CDR3 is made up of 15 amino acids. Germline CDR1 and CDR2: SGHVS and FQNEAQ. This sequence originates from a human donor with chronic lymphocytic leukemia. The J gene is TRBJ1-5, the V gene TRBV7-8; 9 bases map to TRBD1. Sample: PBMCs, taken before ibrutinib treatment. The CDR3 coding sequence is TGTGCCAGCAGGTCCTCGGGACAGGGAAATCAGCCCCAGCATTTT. Translated, it gives CASRSSGQGNQPQHF. Complete variable domain (other parts from reference TRBV7-8 and TRBJ1-5): GAGVSQSPRYKVAKRGQDVALRCDPISGHVSLFWYQQALGQGPEFLTYFQNEAQLDKSGLPSDRFFAERPEGSVSTLKIQRTQQEDSAVYLCASRSSGQGNQPQHFGDGTRLSIL.